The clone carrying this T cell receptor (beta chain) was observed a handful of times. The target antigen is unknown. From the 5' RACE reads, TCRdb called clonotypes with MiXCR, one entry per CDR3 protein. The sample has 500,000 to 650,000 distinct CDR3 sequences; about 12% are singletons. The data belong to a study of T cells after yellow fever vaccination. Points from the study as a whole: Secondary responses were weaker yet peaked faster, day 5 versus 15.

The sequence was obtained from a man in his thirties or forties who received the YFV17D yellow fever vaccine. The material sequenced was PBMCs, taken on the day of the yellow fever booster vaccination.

This CDR3 reads CASSSGVLPVPEQFF. As DNA, the CDR3 is TGTGCCAGCAGTTCCGGAGTCCTCCCCGTCCCTGAGCAGTTCTTC. This chain uses TRBV27 with TRBJ2-1; D unclear. The germline V gene has CDR1 MNHEY and CDR2 SMNVEV (reference sequence). This CDR3 is built from 15 residues. V was trimmed by 4 bases and J by 9 bases, leaving 19 bases between them.